The 30 T cell receptor beta chains below were found in one sample sequenced in a study of beta chain features in type 1 diabetes. Whole-study results and caveats: Among patients with Type 1 diabetes, TCRB CDR3s were moderately but significantly shorter in every one of the four CD4+ subsets.

Their antigens remain unidentified. The sequenced template was cDNA made from the entire isolated RNA. Profiling relied on immunoSEQ multiplex PCR, and the TCRdb table lists in-frame clones only, not all of them. The table shows 150,000 to 200,000 clones, with around 8.4% occurring only once. The sample was central memory CD4+ T cells from blood. All receptors come from a woman aged 18-29 years with type 1 diabetes.

A few counts support this clone. As DNA, the CDR3 is TGTGCCAGCAGCCAGCGATCCCCAAGCGGGGGGTACAATGAGCAGTTCTTC. This gives the protein CASSQRSPSGGYNEQFF. The chain recombines TRBV14 with TRBJ2-1; 9 bases are a match to TRBD2. With V trimmed by 3 bases and J by 4 bases, 10 bases remained unmatched. This CDR3 comprises 17 residues. Per germline, CDR1 SGHDN and CDR2 FVKESK.

This clone was counted between two and nine times. The chain's CDR3 is CASRIKQGAGEQYF. The CDR3 DNA reads as TGTGCCAGCAGGATCAAACAGGGGGCGGGAGAGCAGTACTTC. V gene TRBV27 combines with J gene TRBJ2-7; 9 bases line up with TRBD1. The CDR3 is made up of 14 amino acids. The J segment lost 7 bases and the V segment lost 6 bases, leaving 10 bases of the junction unmatched. Germline CDR1 MNHEY, CDR2 SMNVEV (reference sequence).

The chain employs TRBV10-3 and TRBJ2-1; 8 nucleotides align to TRBD1. Germline assignment: CDR1 ENHRY and CDR2 SYGVKD. The ends lost 10 bases at V and 7 bases at J; junction bases unmatched: 12. CDR3 length: 14 residues. CDR3 in DNA: TGTGCCAGCAGGCCCGGGACAGGAGGGAATGAGCAGTTCTTC. Protein: CASRPGTGGNEQFF.

The chain employs TRBV7-9 and TRBJ2-1, with a weak D call TRBD2 (6 bases). This CDR3 contains 13 residues. The germline V and J ends were trimmed by 7 bases and 6 bases, with 13 bases remaining between them. Germline V gene lookup returns CDR1 SEHNR and CDR2 FQNEAQ (reference sequence). CDR3 residues: CASTWGVVNEQFF. The CDR3 DNA is TGTGCCAGCACCTGGGGGGTTGTCAATGAGCAGTTCTTC.

The J gene is TRBJ2-5, the V gene TRBV30, with 11 bases aligning to TRBD2. The J call could be wrong; TRBJ2-7 is a better fit for the DNA end. The CDR3 totals 14 residues. Per germline, CDR1 GTSNPN and CDR2 SVGIG (reference sequence). CDR3 residues: CAWRGTSGSYEQYF. DNA for the CDR3: TGTGCCTGGAGAGGGACTAGCGGATCCTACGAGCAGTACTTC.

Only a few counts were recorded for this clone. The CDR3 sequence: CASSPQGAGETQYF. DNA for the CDR3: TGTGCCAGCAGTCCACAGGGGGCAGGGGAGACCCAGTACTTC. The chain combines TRBV27 with TRBJ2-5; TRBD1 aligns across 9 bases. The V gene end was trimmed by 5 bases and the J gene end by 5 bases; junction bases not matched to a gene: 6. This CDR3 comprises 14 residues. In germline, CDR1 is MNHEY, CDR2 SMNVEV (reference sequence).

This clone was detected only a few times. The chain recombines TRBV7-2 with TRBJ2-7; D is possibly TRBD2 (6 bases). The CDR3 spans 15 residues. Per the germline V gene, CDR1 is SGHTA and CDR2 is FQGNSA. V was cut by 1 base and J by 3 bases, with 13 bases left in between. DNA for the CDR3: TGTGCCAGCAGCTTAGTGGGAGGACACAACTACGAGCAGTACTTC. This sequence encodes CASSLVGGHNYEQYF.

J is TRBJ2-1 and V is TRBV2, with 7 positions matching TRBD2. Looked up from germline, CDR1 is SNHLY and CDR2 is FYNNEI. The CDR3 runs to 16 residues. After removal of 8 bases from V and 2 bases from J, the junction contained 12 bases not matched to a gene. CDR3 protein: CASEVGSGAPYNEQFF. CDR3 in DNA: TGTGCCAGCGAAGTCGGGAGCGGGGCTCCCTACAATGAGCAGTTCTTC.

This clone was picked up a small number of times. V gene TRBV27 combines with J gene TRBJ2-5; TRBD2 might be the D (6 bases). CDR1 is MNHEY and CDR2 is SMNVEV in the germline V gene (reference sequence). The CDR3 length is 14 residues. Trimming pared 6 bases from V and 7 bases from J, leaving 18 bases between. Written as DNA, the CDR3 is TGTGCCAGCAGCGGCGGGACTCCAAAGGGGACCCAGTACTTC. Protein product: CASSGGTPKGTQYF.

The chain employs TRBV28 and TRBJ1-2, with D perhaps matching TRBD1 (5 bases). Trimming took off 4 bases at V and 8 bases at J, with 8 bases between the two ends. CDR3 length equals 11 residues. Germline V gene lookup returns CDR1 MDHEN and CDR2 SYDVKM. DNA of the CDR3: TGTGCCAGCAGTTCAGGGCTCGGCTACACCTTC. This gives the protein CASSSGLGYTF.

There are a few counts of this clone. This chain connects TRBV5-4 to TRBJ1-1, with D possibly TRBD1 on 5 matching bases. V dropped 4 bases and J dropped 4 bases, with 14 bases sitting between them. Germline V gives CDR1 SGHNT, CDR2 YYREEE (reference sequence). The CDR3 length is 14 residues. The CDR3 DNA reads as TGTGCCAGCAGCCAACAGGTAGTAAGCACTGAAGCTTTCTTT. This codes for CASSQQVVSTEAFF.

This clone was counted only a few times. The J gene is TRBJ2-5, the V gene TRBV12-5; TRBD1 aligns across 7 bases. The V gene end was trimmed by 7 bases and the J gene end by 2 bases; junction bases not matched to a gene: 7. CDR1 LGHNT and CDR2 FRNRAP come from the germline V gene. CDR3 length equals 14 residues. The CDR3 DNA is TGTGCTAGTGCGAGGGACAGTATACAAGAGACCCAGTACTTC. It codes for CASARDSIQETQYF.

This clone turned up a few times. One junction end does not reproduce the germline sequence, and a read error may be involved. The V call is TRBV5-4, the J call TRBJ2-7; no clear D gene. The CDR3 is 14 amino acids. Germline-derived CDR1 and CDR2 are SGHNT and YYREEE (reference sequence). The CDR3 sequence: CASSQIWPGREQYF. CDR3 DNA: TGCGCCAGCAGCCAGATCTGGCCAGGCCGGGAGCAGTACTTC.

This clone was observed at least ten times. The chain recombines TRBV7-9 with TRBJ2-4; perhaps TRBD1 as D (6 bases). The ends were cut back, 2 bases at V and 8 bases at J, with 13 bases in the middle. Per germline, CDR1 SEHNR and CDR2 FQNEAQ (reference sequence). The CDR3 covers 14 residues. CDR3 sequence (DNA): TGTGCCAGCAGCTTATTGGGGGCTGGGGACATTCAGTACTTC. It specifies CASSLLGAGDIQYF.

This clone has a handful of counts. The V and J genes are TRBV15 and TRBJ1-5, with D possibly matching TRBD1 (6 bases). From germline, CDR1 is LNHNV and CDR2 YYDKDF (reference sequence). The V end lost 5 bases, the J end lost 8 bases, and 16 bases lay between the germline ends. This CDR3 is built from 14 residues. In DNA form, the CDR3 reads TGTGCCACCAGCCCACGACAGGACACGGAGCCCCAGCATTTT. It translates to CATSPRQDTEPQHF.

This clone showed up just a few times. DNA for the CDR3: TGCGCCAGCAGCCAGGGTGGGAATGAGCAGTTCTTC. It yields the protein CASSQGGNEQFF. The V and J genes are TRBV5-1 and TRBJ2-1; possible D gene TRBD1, 5 bases. Germline lookup yields CDR1 SGHRS and CDR2 YFSETQ. The germline V and J ends were trimmed by 4 bases and 7 bases, with 9 bases remaining between them. The CDR3 has 12 amino acids.

This clone was picked up a small number of times. Here the CDR3 reads CASSQLGLAGVTDTQYF. The CDR3 coding sequence is TGTGCCAGCAGCCAACTAGGACTAGCGGGGGTCACAGATACGCAGTATTTT. The rearrangement uses TRBV14 and TRBJ2-3, with 13 nucleotides matching TRBD2. Germline CDR1 SGHDN, CDR2 FVKESK. The CDR3 spans 17 residues. J was trimmed by 2 bases and V by 2 bases; bases with no gene match: 4.

V is TRBV28 and J is TRBJ2-1, with 8 bases fitting TRBD2. This CDR3 region has 17 residues. The V gene's germline CDR1 is MDHEN and CDR2 SYDVKM. With V trimmed by 4 bases and J by 4 bases, 12 bases remained unmatched. CDR3 sequence: CASSSEVAGRGYNEQFF. CDR3 in DNA: TGTGCCAGCAGTTCCGAAGTAGCGGGGCGGGGATACAATGAGCAGTTCTTC.

J is TRBJ1-2 and V is TRBV16; 7 bases match TRBD1. V lost 0 bases and J lost 8; bases outside the gene matches: 3. Germline V gene data show CDR1 as KGHSY and CDR2 as FQNENV. The CDR3 consists of 13 residues. This CDR3 is CASSQSGTEGYTF. The CDR3 DNA reads as TGTGCCAGCAGCCAATCTGGGACAGAGGGCTACACCTTC. Supplemented by reference TRBV16 and TRBJ1-2, the full variable domain reads GEEVAQTPKHLVRGEGQKAKLYCAPIKGHSYVFWYQQVLKNEFKFLISFQNENVFDETGMPKERFSAKCLPNSPCSLEIQATKLEDSAVYFCASSQSGTEGYTFGSGTRLTVV.

Written as DNA, the CDR3 is TGTGCCAGTAGAAGTCGGGGAACAGATACGCAGTATTTT. The encoded protein is CASRSRGTDTQYF. This chain links TRBV19 with TRBJ2-3; D might be TRBD2 (5 bases). Germline V gene sequence: CDR1 LNHDA, CDR2 SQIVND (reference sequence). V was cut by 6 bases and J by 3 bases, with 10 bases left in between. The CDR3 totals 13 residues.

This clone was observed a handful of times. The CDR3: CASSPGSGTGGYTF. The CDR3, as DNA: TGTGCCAGCTCACCGGGGTCCGGGACAGGCGGCTACACCTTC. V and J are TRBV18 and TRBJ1-2; TRBD1 aligns across 8 bases. This CDR3 is 14 amino acids long. Trimming removed 3 bases from V and 8 bases from J; junction bases left unmatched: 8. CDR1 is KGHSH, CDR2 LQKENI, per germline.

This clone was detected only a few times. The CDR3 reads CASSPQGGFYNEQFF. In DNA form, the CDR3 reads TGTGCCAGCAGCCCCCAGGGTGGTTTTTACAATGAGCAGTTCTTC. The chain joins TRBV9 to TRBJ2-1; tentative D call: TRBD1 (5 bases). CDR3 length: 15 residues. The V end was cut by 4 bases, the J end by 4 bases, with 15 bases between. The germline V gene has CDR1 SGDLS and CDR2 YYNGEE.

A few counts support this clone. V usage is TRBV19 and J usage is TRBJ2-4; tentative D call: TRBD2 (5 bases). Deletions cut 3 bases from V and 8 bases from J, with 5 bases between. In germline, CDR1 is LNHDA, CDR2 SQIVND (reference sequence). The CDR3 is made up of 11 amino acids. This CDR3 reads CASSISDIQYF. CDR3 sequence (DNA): TGTGCCAGTAGTATTAGCGACATTCAGTACTTC.

J is TRBJ2-3 and V is TRBV7-2, with 11 positions matching TRBD2. Germline V gene sequence: CDR1 SGHTA, CDR2 FQGNSA. The CDR3 has 19 residues. Trimming cost V 5 bases and J 1 base; bases outside gene matches: 14. The CDR3 DNA reads TGTGCCAGCAGCCCGTCCATTACTAGCGGGAGCTTAGGCACAGATACGCAGTATTTT. Its translation is CASSPSITSGSLGTDTQYF.

The chain is built from TRBV7-8 and TRBJ2-2; tentative D call: TRBD1 (6 bases). This CDR3 is 16 amino acids long. Looked up from germline, CDR1 is SGHVS and CDR2 is FQNEAQ. V was clipped by 3 bases and J by 4 bases, with 15 bases between them. CDR3 coding DNA: TGTGCCAGCAGCTTGGAGACAGGAGTAGGCACCGGGGAGCTGTTTTTT. Its translation is CASSLETGVGTGELFF.

This clone was counted many times. CDR3 DNA sequence: TGCGCCAGCAGCCAAGCCCCGGGGGCGAACACCGGGGAGCTGTTTTTT. Residues: CASSQAPGANTGELFF. This rearrangement joins TRBV4-3 to TRBJ2-2; D is possibly TRBD2 (6 bases). This CDR3 has 16 amino acids. Germline V gene lookup returns CDR1 LGHNA and CDR2 YSLEER. V was trimmed by 1 base and J by 0 bases, leaving 9 bases between them.

This clone was seen a few times. The chain uses TRBV6-5 and TRBJ2-7, with 7 nucleotides matching TRBD1. The CDR3 has 13 amino acids. The V segment lost 4 bases and the J segment 3 bases; nucleotides outside the gene matches: 3. CDR1 and CDR2 (germline): MNHEY, SVGAGI. As DNA, the CDR3 is TGTGCCAGCAGTTTAGGGACAGACTACGAGCAGTACTTC. It yields the protein CASSLGTDYEQYF.

This clone was observed many times. The chain is built from TRBV4-3 and TRBJ2-1; TRBD2 might be the D (6 bases). Trimming pared 3 bases from V and 2 bases from J, leaving 8 bases between. From germline, CDR1 is LGHNA and CDR2 YSLEER. The CDR3 covers 14 residues. The CDR3 nucleotides read TGCGCCAGCAGCCATTCGGGGGCCTACAATGAGCAGTTCTTC. This translates into CASSHSGAYNEQFF.

This clone showed up just a few times. V gene TRBV5-1 combines with J gene TRBJ2-1; 8 nucleotides line up with TRBD1. CDR3 length: 15 amino acids. J gave up 6 bases and V 3 bases, and 8 bases lay outside the gene matches. CDR1 is SGHRS and CDR2 is YFSETQ in the germline V gene. The CDR3 here is CASSSNPTGGNEQFF. CDR3 sequence (DNA): TGCGCCAGCAGCTCAAACCCTACAGGGGGCAATGAGCAGTTCTTC. Using reference TRBV5-1 and TRBJ2-1 for the parts outside the CDR3, the full variable domain is KAGVTQTPRYLIKTRGQQVTLSCSPISGHRSVSWYQQTPGQGLQFLFEYFSETQRNKGNFPGRFSGRQFSNSRSEMNVSTLELGDSALYLCASSSNPTGGNEQFFGPGTRLTVL.

This clone has a handful of counts. The chain combines TRBV27 with TRBJ2-6, with 9 bases fitting TRBD1. Germline V gene sequence: CDR1 MNHEY, CDR2 SMNVEV (reference sequence). The CDR3 runs to 15 residues. With 5 bases clipped from V and 4 bases from J, the junction kept 3 bases outside the gene matches. This CDR3 is CASSHRGLGANVLTF. The CDR3 DNA is TGTGCCAGCAGTCACAGGGGGCTCGGGGCCAACGTCCTGACTTTC.